The 32 T cell receptor beta chains reported below all come from one sample, sequenced in a study of high-grade serous ovarian cancer treatment subgroups. Assay used: immunoSEQ multiplex PCR; TCRdb lists only in-frame clones, some missing. Here the sample spans thousands of clones, around 68% being singletons. Tumor samples were obtained before definitive surgery or chemotherapy. Sequenced sample: tumor tissue. The receptors originated from a human donor with high-grade serous ovarian cancer.

The rearrangement joins TRBV5-5 to TRBJ2-7; D may be TRBD2 (5 bases). V dropped 0 bases and J dropped 1 base, with 5 bases sitting between them. In germline, CDR1 is SGHKS, CDR2 YYEKEE (reference sequence). The length of the CDR3 is 13 residues. The DNA for the CDR3 is TGTGCCAGCAGCTTGGGGGAGTCCTACGAGCAGTACGTC. As protein: CASSLGESYEQYV.

This rearrangement joins TRBV6-4 to TRBJ1-1, with a tentative D call TRBD1 (6 bases). Trimming took 4 bases from V and 6 from J, leaving 18 bases between them. Germline V gives CDR1 MRHNA, CDR2 SNTAGT. This CDR3 is 15 amino acids long. CDR3 nucleotides: TGTGCCAGCAGTGCGGAGGGGGGTGAGTGGGCTGAAGCTTTCTTT. Encoded protein: CASSAEGGEWAEAFF.

This clone was picked up one time. J is TRBJ1-2 and V is TRBV6-1; 9 bases are a match to TRBD1. Trimming removed 4 bases from V and 8 bases from J; junction bases left unmatched: 11. The CDR3 is made up of 15 amino acids. Germline-derived CDR1 and CDR2 are MNHNS and SASEGT. The CDR3 sequence: CASSVSQGAADGYTF. The CDR3 DNA reads TGTGCCAGCAGTGTATCACAGGGGGCAGCTGACGGCTACACCTTC.

The J gene is TRBJ2-4, the V gene TRBV18; no definite D call. There are 15 residues in the CDR3. The V end was cut by 5 bases, the J end by 1 base, with 12 bases between. Germline CDR1 reads KGHSH; CDR2 reads LQKENI. The CDR3 DNA is TGTGCCAGCTCATCGTCGGGTCTGGCCAAAAACATTCAGTACTTC. It is translated as CASSSSGLAKNIQYF.

Comment on this clone: The junction differs from germline at one of its ends, possibly a read error. The chain carries TRBV5-4 and TRBJ1-1, with 7 bases aligning to TRBD1. Per germline, CDR1 SGHNT and CDR2 YYREEE (reference sequence). There are 17 residues in the CDR3. The CDR3 spells CASSQDPQGGDFGEAFF. Here the CDR3 DNA reads TGCGCCAGCAGCCAAGATCCCCAGGGGGGCGATTTCGGAGAAGCTTTCTTT.

The chain has TRBV6-5 and TRBJ1-5; possibly TRBD1 for D (5 bases). Germline lookup yields CDR1 MNHEY and CDR2 SVGAGI. The CDR3 has 12 residues. V was cut by 6 bases and J by 8 bases, with 11 bases left in between. The CDR3 DNA sequence: TGTGCCAGCAGCCCAGGGACCGAGCCCCAGCATTTT. Its translation: CASSPGTEPQHF.

The rearrangement uses TRBV4-3 and TRBJ2-3; D remains ambiguous. The CDR3 loop spans 16 amino acids. Looked up from germline, CDR1 is LGHNA and CDR2 is YSLEER. Trimming took off 4 bases at V and 5 bases at J, with 19 bases between the two ends. The CDR3 reads CASSPDVRSLRDTQYF. As DNA, the CDR3 is TGCGCCAGCAGCCCGGATGTAAGGTCCTTGAGAGATACGCAGTATTTT.

The V and J genes are TRBV10-1 and TRBJ2-2; possible D gene TRBD1, 6 bases. Trimming took off 5 bases at V and 6 bases at J, with 10 bases between the two ends. Germline loops: CDR1 WNHNN, CDR2 SYGVQD (reference sequence). There are 13 residues in the CDR3. The CDR3 region is CASSFRGSGELFF. Here the CDR3 DNA reads TGCGCCAGCAGTTTCAGGGGATCCGGGGAGCTGTTTTTT.

This clone was observed a few times. This chain joins TRBV30 and TRBJ1-1; D is unresolved. This CDR3 has 13 amino acids. With 3 bases removed from V and 5 bases from J, the gap between germline ends came to 13 bases. The germline CDR1 and CDR2 sequences are GTSNPN and SVGIG (reference sequence). The chain's CDR3 is CAWRRPTRTEAFF. Here the CDR3 DNA reads TGTGCCTGGAGGCGACCCACTCGGACTGAAGCTTTCTTT.

The V gene is TRBV9, the J gene TRBJ2-7; the D gene is possibly TRBD1 (6 bases). V was cut by 4 bases and J by 2 bases, with 13 bases left in between. The length of the CDR3 is 14 residues. Germline V gene data show CDR1 as SGDLS and CDR2 as YYNGEE. The CDR3 nucleotides are TGTGCCAGCAGCCCCGGGGACATTACCTACGAGCAGTACTTC. It codes for CASSPGDITYEQYF. The full variable domain, rest sourced from reference TRBV9 and TRBJ2-7, is DSGVTQTPKHLITATGQRVTLRCSPRSGDLSVYWYQQSLDQGLQFLIQYYNGEERAKGNILERFSAQQFPDLHSELNLSSLELGDSALYFCASSPGDITYEQYFGPGTRLTVT.

The V call is TRBV15, the J call TRBJ1-2, with D possibly being TRBD1 (5 bases). CDR1 is LNHNV and CDR2 is YYDKDF in the germline V gene (reference sequence). This CDR3 comprises 15 residues. V was shortened by 3 bases and J by 3 bases, with 14 bases between the two germline ends. CDR3 in DNA: TGTGCCACCAGCAGGAGGGTGGGGGGAGACTATGGCTACACCTTC. This codes for CATSRRVGGDYGYTF.

The V call is TRBV15, the J call TRBJ1-2; 10 bases map to TRBD1. Germline V gene lookup returns CDR1 LNHNV and CDR2 YYDKDF (reference sequence). Trimming took 1 base from V and 9 from J; bases not matched to a gene: 8. This CDR3 is built from 15 residues. CDR3 in amino acids: CATSRGDRGSRSYTF. The DNA for the CDR3 is TGTGCCACCAGCAGAGGGGACAGGGGATCGCGAAGCTACACCTTC.

This clone was observed a handful of times. The chain combines TRBV4-1 with TRBJ1-5, with D hard to call. The germline CDR1 and CDR2 sequences are MGHRA and YSYEKL. V was shortened by 2 bases and J by 5 bases, with 10 bases between the two germline ends. The CDR3 has 14 residues. The DNA for the CDR3 is TGCGCCAGCAGCCAATCGGGCGCCTATCAGCCCCAGCATTTT. As protein: CASSQSGAYQPQHF.

This chain connects TRBV27 to TRBJ1-2; no clear D. This CDR3 contains 13 residues. V dropped 4 bases and J dropped 8 bases, with 14 bases sitting between them. The V gene's germline CDR1 is MNHEY and CDR2 SMNVEV (reference sequence). The CDR3 is CASSSTPGIGYTF. The CDR3 nucleotides read TGTGCCAGCAGTTCGACACCCGGGATAGGCTACACCTTC.

The chain is built from TRBV6-6 and TRBJ1-5; no firm D call. V lost 4 bases, J lost 0 bases, and 10 bases lay in between. Germline V gene lookup returns CDR1 MNHNY and CDR2 SVGAGI (reference sequence). The CDR3 totals 15 residues. The CDR3 spells CASSLRTDSNQPQHF. CDR3 sequence (DNA): TGTGCCAGCAGTTTACGGACCGATAGCAATCAGCCCCAGCATTTT.

V gene TRBV6-6 combines with J gene TRBJ1-2; D perhaps matches TRBD1 (5 bases). Between the trimmed V and J ends, which lost 6 bases and 6 bases, there was a span of 17 bases. This CDR3 is 14 amino acids long. Germline V CDR1 and CDR2: MNHNY, SVGAGI (reference sequence). In nucleotides, the CDR3 is TGTGCCAGCAGCGGGACCGACGTGGGACATGGCTACACCTTC. It translates to CASSGTDVGHGYTF.

The V gene is TRBV5-4, the J gene TRBJ1-6; D not resolved. CDR1 is SGHNT and CDR2 is YYREEE in the germline V gene (reference sequence). This CDR3 is built from 14 residues. The V gene lost 2 bases and the J gene lost 8 bases, with 11 bases spanning the gap. DNA for the CDR3: TGTGCCAGCAGCTTCTACAGAGTTGATTCACCCCTCCACTTT. Encoded protein: CASSFYRVDSPLHF. The full variable domain, its missing parts supplied by reference TRBV5-4 and TRBJ1-6, is ETGVTQSPTHLIKTRGQQVTLRCSSQSGHNTVSWYQQALGQGPQFIFQYYREEENGRGNFPPRFSGLQFPNYSSELNVNALELDDSALYLCASSFYRVDSPLHFGNGTRLTVT.

The V call is TRBV6-5, the J call TRBJ1-1; D remains ambiguous. From germline, CDR1 is MNHEY and CDR2 SVGAGI. V lost 5 bases to trimming and J lost 1 base, with 5 bases between them. This CDR3 contains 12 residues. The CDR3 protein is CASSTQNTEAFF. The CDR3 region has the DNA TGTGCCAGCAGTACCCAGAACACTGAAGCTTTCTTT.

The chain combines TRBV25-1 with TRBJ2-5, with D perhaps matching TRBD1 or TRBD2 (5 bases each). V dropped 6 bases and J dropped 3 bases, with 17 bases sitting between them. In germline, CDR1 is MGHDK, CDR2 SYGVNS. This CDR3 comprises 15 residues. In nucleotides, the CDR3 is TGTGCCAGCAGCATTCGTCCCGGGACGGAAGAGACCCAGTACTTC. Residues: CASSIRPGTEETQYF.

The chain has TRBV5-1 and TRBJ1-2; 8 bases match TRBD1. This CDR3 has 13 amino acids. The germline V gene encodes CDR1 SGHRS and CDR2 YFSETQ. V lost 6 bases, J lost 8 bases, and 9 bases stayed unmatched. The CDR3 coding sequence is TGCGCCAGCACACCAGGGGGCGCGGCGGGCTACACCTTC. It specifies CASTPGGAAGYTF. Full variable domain (remainder filled in from reference TRBV5-1 and TRBJ1-2): KAGVTQTPRYLIKTRGQQVTLSCSPISGHRSVSWYQQTPGQGLQFLFEYFSETQRNKGNFPGRFSGRQFSNSRSEMNVSTLELGDSALYLCASTPGGAAGYTFGSGTRLTVV.

The chain combines TRBV9 with TRBJ1-1; 9 nucleotides line up with TRBD1. Germline CDR1 reads SGDLS; CDR2 reads YYNGEE. The CDR3 contains 15 residues. V was pared by 3 bases and J by 1 base, with 4 bases of the junction left unmatched. DNA for the CDR3: TGTGCCAGCAGCGAGGGGACAGGGTCGAACACTGAAGCTTTCTTT. It encodes CASSEGTGSNTEAFF.

The CDR3 region has the DNA TGTGCCAGCAGCTTAGGCTCCGGGGTGGGGACTAGCCAATCCGAGCAGTACGTC. This codes for CASSLGSGVGTSQSEQYV. V usage is TRBV7-6 and J usage is TRBJ2-7; 9 bases match TRBD2. Unmatched junction bases numbered 16, after V lost 1 base and J lost 6 bases. Germline CDR1 reads SGHVS; CDR2 reads FNYEAQ. This CDR3 contains 18 residues.

V is TRBV6-6 and J is TRBJ1-1, with D unclear. With 0 bases removed from V and 3 bases from J, the gap between germline ends came to 11 bases. This CDR3 has 15 residues. Germline V gene lookup returns CDR1 MNHNY and CDR2 SVGAGI (reference sequence). The CDR3 loop reads CASSYSSDGYTEAFF. CDR3 DNA: TGTGCCAGCAGTTACTCATCGGACGGGTACACTGAAGCTTTCTTT.

The gene calls are TRBV29-1 and TRBJ1-1; TRBD1 might be the D (5 bases). From germline, CDR1 is SQVTM and CDR2 ANQGSEA. V was shortened by 0 bases and J by 11 bases, with 22 bases between the two germline ends. CDR3 size: 15 residues. The DNA for the CDR3 is TGCAGCGTTGAAGATCGTGCAGGCCAGGGACGTTTGGCTTTCTTT. Amino acid sequence: CSVEDRAGQGRLAFF.

In this sample, this clone turned up a few times. The chain has TRBV19 and TRBJ1-5; D remains ambiguous. CDR3 length: 15 residues. Looked up from germline, CDR1 is LNHDA and CDR2 is SQIVND (reference sequence). Trimming left V 7 bases short and J 1 base short, with 14 bases between. CDR3 sequence (DNA): TGTGCCAGTAAGGTGGACGCCCGAAGCAATCAGCCCCAGCATTTT. Residues: CASKVDARSNQPQHF.

The chain links TRBV9 to TRBJ2-3; D remains unclear. Trimming left V 0 bases short and J 1 base short, with 6 bases between. Germline V gives CDR1 SGDLS, CDR2 YYNGEE. This CDR3 spans 14 amino acids. The chain's CDR3 is CASSVDEGTDTQYF. CDR3 DNA: TGTGCCAGCAGCGTAGATGAGGGCACAGATACGCAGTATTTT.

For the CDR3, the DNA is TGTGCCAGCTCACATCGGGAAGTTGATTCACCCCTCCACTTT. Protein: CASSHREVDSPLHF. The chain recombines TRBV19 with TRBJ1-6; no firm D call. CDR1 and CDR2 (germline): LNHDA, SQIVND (reference sequence). Trimming left V 9 bases short and J 8 bases short, with 17 bases between. This CDR3 has 14 amino acids.

The J gene is TRBJ1-4, the V gene TRBV6-6, with TRBD1 as a possible D gene (5 bases). Germline-derived CDR1 and CDR2 are MNHNY and SVGAGI (reference sequence). Trimming left V 2 bases short and J 5 bases short, with 6 bases between. The CDR3 extends over 13 amino acids. The CDR3 DNA sequence: TGTGCCAGCAGTTACGGGGGGAATGAAAAACTGTTTTTT. It is translated as CASSYGGNEKLFF.

The rearrangement uses TRBV11-2 and TRBJ1-4; D not resolved. Deletions cut 3 bases from V and 0 bases from J, with 2 bases between. Germline loops: CDR1 SGHAT, CDR2 FQNNGV. This CDR3 comprises 13 residues. CDR3 sequence (DNA): TGTGCCAGCAGCTTGGCAACTAATGAAAAACTGTTTTTT. This codes for CASSLATNEKLFF.

This chain links TRBV7-8 with TRBJ1-1; TRBD1 aligns across 7 bases. V lost 4 bases and J lost 1; bases outside the gene matches: 9. This CDR3 has 16 amino acids. Germline V gene lookup returns CDR1 SGHVS and CDR2 FQNEAQ. The CDR3 nucleotides read TGTGCCAGCAGCTCCCACGATACAGGGGCGAACACTGAAGCTTTCTTT. It codes for CASSSHDTGANTEAFF.

The chain combines TRBV18 with TRBJ1-4, with a weak D call TRBD1 (5 bases). Germline V gene sequence: CDR1 KGHSH, CDR2 LQKENI. V shed 2 bases and J shed 7 bases, with 11 bases lying between them. The CDR3 sequence is 14 residues long. The CDR3 loop reads CASSPAGLGEKLFF. CDR3 bases: TGTGCCAGCTCACCAGCAGGGTTGGGTGAAAAACTGTTTTTT.

This clone was detected only a few times. The genes are TRBV5-1 and TRBJ2-2, with unresolved D. CDR1 and CDR2 from the germline V gene are SGHRS and YFSETQ. V lost 0 bases and J lost 3, with 3 bases in between. This CDR3 comprises 13 residues. For the CDR3, the DNA is TGCGCCAGCAGCTTGGTTTACACCGGGGAGCTGTTTTTT. As protein: CASSLVYTGELFF.